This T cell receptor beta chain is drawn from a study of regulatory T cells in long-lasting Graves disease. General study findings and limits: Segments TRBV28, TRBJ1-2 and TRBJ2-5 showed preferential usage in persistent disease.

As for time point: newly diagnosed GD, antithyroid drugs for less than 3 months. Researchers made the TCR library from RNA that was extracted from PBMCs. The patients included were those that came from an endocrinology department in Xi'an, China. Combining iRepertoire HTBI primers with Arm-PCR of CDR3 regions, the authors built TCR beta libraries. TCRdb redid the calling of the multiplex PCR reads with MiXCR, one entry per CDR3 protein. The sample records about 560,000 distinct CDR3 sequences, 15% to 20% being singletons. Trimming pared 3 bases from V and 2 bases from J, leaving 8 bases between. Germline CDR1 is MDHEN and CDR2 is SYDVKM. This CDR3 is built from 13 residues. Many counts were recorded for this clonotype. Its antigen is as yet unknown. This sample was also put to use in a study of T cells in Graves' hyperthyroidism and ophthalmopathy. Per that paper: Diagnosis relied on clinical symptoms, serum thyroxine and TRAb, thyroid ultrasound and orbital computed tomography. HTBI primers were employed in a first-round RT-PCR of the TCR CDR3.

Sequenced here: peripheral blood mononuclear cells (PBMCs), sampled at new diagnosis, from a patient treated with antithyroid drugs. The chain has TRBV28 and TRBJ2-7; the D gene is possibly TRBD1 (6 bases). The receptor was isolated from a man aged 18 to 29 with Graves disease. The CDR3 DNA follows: TGTGCCAGCAGTTTTCCAGGGGCCTACGAGCAGTACTTC. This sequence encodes CASSFPGAYEQYF.